The present T cell receptor beta chain was sequenced within a study of T cell changes during pregnancy in multiple sclerosis. Repertoires were generated with immunoSEQ multiplex PCR, while TCRdb's copy carries only in-frame clones and drops some. The table has about 59,000 clones, about 94% seen once. The receptor was isolated from a female donor with multiple sclerosis, enrolled in a pregnancy study. Material: CD8+ T cells from peripheral blood mononuclear cells, obtained in the third trimester of pregnancy.

The CDR3 sequence: CASSIGRVTGYTF. The CDR3 bases are TGTGCCAGTAGTATAGGGAGGGTAACTGGCTACACCTTC. The chain is built from TRBV19 and TRBJ1-2; D is uncertain. This CDR3 comprises 13 residues. Germline V gives CDR1 LNHDA, CDR2 SQIVND (reference sequence). V shed 1 base and J shed 7 bases, with 10 bases lying between them. Complete variable domain (other parts from reference TRBV19 and TRBJ1-2): DGGITQSPKYLFRKEGQNVTLSCEQNLNHDAMYWYRQDPGQGLRLIYYSQIVNDFQKGDIAEGYSVSREKKESFPLTVTSAQKNPTAFYLCASSIGRVTGYTFGSGTRLTVV.